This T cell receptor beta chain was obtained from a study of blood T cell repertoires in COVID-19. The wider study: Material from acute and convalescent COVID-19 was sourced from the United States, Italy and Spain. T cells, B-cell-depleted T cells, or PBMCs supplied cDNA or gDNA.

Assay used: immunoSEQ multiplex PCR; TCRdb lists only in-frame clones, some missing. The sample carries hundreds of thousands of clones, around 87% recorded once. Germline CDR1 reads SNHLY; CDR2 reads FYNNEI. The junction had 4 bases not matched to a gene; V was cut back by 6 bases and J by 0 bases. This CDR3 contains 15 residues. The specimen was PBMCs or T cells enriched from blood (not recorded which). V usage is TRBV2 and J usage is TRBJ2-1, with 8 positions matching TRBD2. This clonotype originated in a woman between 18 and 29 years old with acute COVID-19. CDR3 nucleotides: TGTGCCAGCAGGGCTAGCGGGTTCTCCTACAATGAGCAGTTCTTC. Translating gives CASRASGFSYNEQFF.